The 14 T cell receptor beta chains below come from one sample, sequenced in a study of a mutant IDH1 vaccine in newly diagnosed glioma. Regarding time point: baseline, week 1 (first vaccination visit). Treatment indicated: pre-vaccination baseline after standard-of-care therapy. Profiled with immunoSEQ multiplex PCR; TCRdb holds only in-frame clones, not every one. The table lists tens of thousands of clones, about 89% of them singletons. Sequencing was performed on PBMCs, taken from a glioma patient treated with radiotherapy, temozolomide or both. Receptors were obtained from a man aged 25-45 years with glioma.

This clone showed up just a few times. The CDR3 spells CASSPEWGTDTQYF. In nucleotides, the CDR3 is TGTGCCAGCAGCCCGGAGTGGGGCACAGATACGCAGTATTTT. The rearrangement uses TRBV5-5 and TRBJ2-3, with D hard to call. Germline V gene lookup returns CDR1 SGHKS and CDR2 YYEKEE (reference sequence). The CDR3 is 14 residues long. The ends were cut back, 4 bases at V and 1 base at J, with 10 bases in the middle.

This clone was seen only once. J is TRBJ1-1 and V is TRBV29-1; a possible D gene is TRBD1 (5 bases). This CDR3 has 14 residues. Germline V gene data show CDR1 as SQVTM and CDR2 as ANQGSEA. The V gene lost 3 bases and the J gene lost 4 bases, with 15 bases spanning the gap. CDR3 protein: CSVDRLAGGTEAFF. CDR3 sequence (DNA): TGCAGCGTTGATAGGCTGGCGGGGGGCACTGAAGCTTTCTTT.

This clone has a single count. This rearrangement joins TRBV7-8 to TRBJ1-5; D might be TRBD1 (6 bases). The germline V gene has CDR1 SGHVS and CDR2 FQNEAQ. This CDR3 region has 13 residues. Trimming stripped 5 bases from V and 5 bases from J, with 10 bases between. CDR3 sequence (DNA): TGTGCCAGCAGCCCTCCAGGGGATCAGCCCCAGCATTTT. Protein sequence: CASSPPGDQPQHF.

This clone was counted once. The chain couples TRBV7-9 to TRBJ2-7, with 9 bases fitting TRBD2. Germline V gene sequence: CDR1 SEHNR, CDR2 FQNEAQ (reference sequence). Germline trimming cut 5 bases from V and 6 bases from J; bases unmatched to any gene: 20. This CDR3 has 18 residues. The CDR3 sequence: CASSLVRSGLAGVGEQYF. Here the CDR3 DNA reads TGTGCCAGCAGCCTCGTTCGTTCAGGGTTAGCGGGAGTTGGCGAGCAGTACTTC.

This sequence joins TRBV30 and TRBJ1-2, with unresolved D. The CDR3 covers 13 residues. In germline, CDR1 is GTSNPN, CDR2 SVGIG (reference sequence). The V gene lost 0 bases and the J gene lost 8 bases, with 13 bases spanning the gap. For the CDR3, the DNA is TGTGCCTGGAGTGTTTCCGACTCGGGGGGCTACACCTTC. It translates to CAWSVSDSGGYTF.

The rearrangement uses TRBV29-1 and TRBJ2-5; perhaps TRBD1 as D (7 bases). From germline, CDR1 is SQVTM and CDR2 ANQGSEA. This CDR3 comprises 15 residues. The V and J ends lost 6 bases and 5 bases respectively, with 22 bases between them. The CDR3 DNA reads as TGCAGCGTAATGGGGGGCCAGGGGGATGACGAGACCCAGTACTTC. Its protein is CSVMGGQGDDETQYF.

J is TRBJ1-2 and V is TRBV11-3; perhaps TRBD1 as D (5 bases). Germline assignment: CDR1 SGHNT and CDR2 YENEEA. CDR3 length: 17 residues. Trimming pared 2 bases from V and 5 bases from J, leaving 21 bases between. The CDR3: CASSLSGGEGRKYGYTF. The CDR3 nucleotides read TGTGCCAGCAGCTTAAGCGGAGGTGAGGGGAGGAAGTATGGCTACACCTTC.

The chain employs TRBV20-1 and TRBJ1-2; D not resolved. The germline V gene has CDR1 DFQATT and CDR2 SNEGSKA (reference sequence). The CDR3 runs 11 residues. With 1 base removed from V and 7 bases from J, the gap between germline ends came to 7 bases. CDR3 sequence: CSARGGSGYTF. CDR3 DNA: TGCAGTGCTAGAGGAGGGAGTGGCTACACCTTC.

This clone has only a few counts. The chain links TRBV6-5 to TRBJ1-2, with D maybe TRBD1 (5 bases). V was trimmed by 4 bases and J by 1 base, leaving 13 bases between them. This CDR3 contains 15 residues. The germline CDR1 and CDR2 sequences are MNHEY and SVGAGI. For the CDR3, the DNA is TGTGCCAGCAGTTGGGCGGGGGTTTATAACTATGGCTACACCTTC. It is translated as CASSWAGVYNYGYTF.

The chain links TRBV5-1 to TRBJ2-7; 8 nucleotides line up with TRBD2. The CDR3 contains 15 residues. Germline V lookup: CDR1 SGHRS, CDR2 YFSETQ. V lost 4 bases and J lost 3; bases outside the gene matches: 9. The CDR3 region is CASSPGGTLDYEQYF. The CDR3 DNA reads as TGCGCCAGCAGCCCGGGAGGGACACTAGACTACGAGCAGTACTTC.

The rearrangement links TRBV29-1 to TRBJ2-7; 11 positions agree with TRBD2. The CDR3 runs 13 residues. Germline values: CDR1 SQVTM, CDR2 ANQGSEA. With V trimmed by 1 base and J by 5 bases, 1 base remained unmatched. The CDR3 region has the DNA TGCAGCGTTGAAGTGACTAGCGGGGACGAGCAGTACTTC. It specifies CSVEVTSGDEQYF.

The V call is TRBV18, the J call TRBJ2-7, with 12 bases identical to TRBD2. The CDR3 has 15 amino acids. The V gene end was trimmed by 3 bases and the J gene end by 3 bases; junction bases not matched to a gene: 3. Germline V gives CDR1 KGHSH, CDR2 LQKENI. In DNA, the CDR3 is TGTGCCAGCTCACCGCAACTAGCGGGGGGCTACGAGCAGTACTTC. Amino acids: CASSPQLAGGYEQYF. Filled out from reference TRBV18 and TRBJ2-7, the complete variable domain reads NAGVMQNPRHLVRRRGQEARLRCSPMKGHSHVYWYRQLPEEGLKFMVYLQKENIIDESGMPKERFSAEFPKEGPSILRIQQVVRGDSAAYFCASSPQLAGGYEQYFGPGTRLTVT.

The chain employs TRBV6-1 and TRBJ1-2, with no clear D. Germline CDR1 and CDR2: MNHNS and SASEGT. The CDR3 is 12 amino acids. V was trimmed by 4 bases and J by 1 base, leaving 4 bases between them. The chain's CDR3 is CASSVRNYGYTF. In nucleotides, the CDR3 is TGTGCCAGCAGTGTTCGTAACTATGGCTACACCTTC.

The CDR3 is CASSQDLSGIGNQPQHF. In DNA, the CDR3 is TGTGCCAGCAGCCAAGATCTCTCAGGGATAGGCAATCAGCCCCAGCATTTT. The chain carries TRBV14 and TRBJ1-5; perhaps TRBD1 as D (5 bases). Germline V lookup: CDR1 SGHDN, CDR2 FVKESK. This CDR3 comprises 17 residues. V shed 0 bases and J shed 2 bases, with 14 bases lying between them.